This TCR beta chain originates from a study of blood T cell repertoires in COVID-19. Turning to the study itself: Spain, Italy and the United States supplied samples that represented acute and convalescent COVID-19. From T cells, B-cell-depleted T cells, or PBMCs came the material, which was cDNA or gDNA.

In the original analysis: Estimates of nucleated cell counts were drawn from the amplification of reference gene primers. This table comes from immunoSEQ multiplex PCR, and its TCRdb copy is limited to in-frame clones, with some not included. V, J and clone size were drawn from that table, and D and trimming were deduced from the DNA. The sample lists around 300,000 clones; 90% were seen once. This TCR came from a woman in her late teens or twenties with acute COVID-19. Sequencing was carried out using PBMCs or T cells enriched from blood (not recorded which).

The CDR3 DNA is TGTGCCAGCACCCAGGGGGTGGTCGACGAGCAGTACTTC. It is translated as CASTQGVVDEQYF. V and J are TRBV28 and TRBJ2-7, with 7 bases aligning to TRBD1. Germline CDR1 and CDR2: MDHEN and SYDVKM. CDR3 length: 13 residues. The V segment lost 7 bases and the J segment 5 bases; nucleotides outside the gene matches: 8.